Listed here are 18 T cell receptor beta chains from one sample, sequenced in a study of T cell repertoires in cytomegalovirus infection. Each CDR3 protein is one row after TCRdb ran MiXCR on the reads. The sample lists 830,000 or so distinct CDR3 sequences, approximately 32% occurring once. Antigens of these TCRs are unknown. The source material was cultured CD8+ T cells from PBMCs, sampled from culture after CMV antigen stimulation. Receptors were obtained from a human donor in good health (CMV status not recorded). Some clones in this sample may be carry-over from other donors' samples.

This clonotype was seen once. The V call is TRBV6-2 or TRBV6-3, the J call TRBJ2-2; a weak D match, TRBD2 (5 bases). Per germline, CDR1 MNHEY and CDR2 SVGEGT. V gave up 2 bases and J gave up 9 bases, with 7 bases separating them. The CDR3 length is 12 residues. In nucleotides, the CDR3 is TGTGCCAGCAGTTACGGGAGCTGGGAGCTGTTTTTT. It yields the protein CASSYGSWELFF.

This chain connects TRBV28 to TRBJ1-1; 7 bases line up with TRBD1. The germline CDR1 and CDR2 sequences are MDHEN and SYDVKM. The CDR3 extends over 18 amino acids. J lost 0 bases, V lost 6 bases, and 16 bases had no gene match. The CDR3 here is CASSPAPETGRMNTEAFF. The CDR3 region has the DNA TGTGCCAGCAGCCCCGCACCGGAGACAGGGCGCATGAACACTGAAGCTTTCTTT.

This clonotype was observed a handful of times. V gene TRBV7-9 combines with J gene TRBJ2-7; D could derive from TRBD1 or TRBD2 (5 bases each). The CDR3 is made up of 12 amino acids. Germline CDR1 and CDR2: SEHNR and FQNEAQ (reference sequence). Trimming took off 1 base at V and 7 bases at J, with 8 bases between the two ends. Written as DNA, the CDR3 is TGTGCCAGCAGCTTAGATGGGGGAGAGCAGTACGTC. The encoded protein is CASSLDGGEQYV.

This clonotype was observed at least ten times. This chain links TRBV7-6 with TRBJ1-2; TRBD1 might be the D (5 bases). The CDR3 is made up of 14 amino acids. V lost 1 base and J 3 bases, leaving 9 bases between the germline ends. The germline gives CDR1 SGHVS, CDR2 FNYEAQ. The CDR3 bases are TGTGCCAGCAGCTTAGGTCTGGGGGACTATGGCTACACCTTC. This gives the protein CASSLGLGDYGYTF.

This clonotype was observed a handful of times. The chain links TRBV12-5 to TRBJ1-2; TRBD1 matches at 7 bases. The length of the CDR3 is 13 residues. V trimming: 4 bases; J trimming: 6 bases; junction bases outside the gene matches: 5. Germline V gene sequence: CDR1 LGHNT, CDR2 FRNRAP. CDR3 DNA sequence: TGTGCTAGTGGTTCCGGACAGGTGAATGGCTACACCTTC. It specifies CASGSGQVNGYTF.

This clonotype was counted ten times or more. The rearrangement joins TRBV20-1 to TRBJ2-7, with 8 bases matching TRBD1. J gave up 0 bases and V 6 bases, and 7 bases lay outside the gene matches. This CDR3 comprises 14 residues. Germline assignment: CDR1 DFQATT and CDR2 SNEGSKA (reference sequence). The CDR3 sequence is CSARRTGSSYEQYF. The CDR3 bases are TGCAGTGCGAGAAGGACAGGGAGCTCCTACGAGCAGTACTTC.

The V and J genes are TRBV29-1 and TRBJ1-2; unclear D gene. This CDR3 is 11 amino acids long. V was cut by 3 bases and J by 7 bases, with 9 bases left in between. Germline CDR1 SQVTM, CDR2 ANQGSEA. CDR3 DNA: TGCAGCGTTGACCCCCGGGGTGGCTACACCTTC. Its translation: CSVDPRGGYTF.

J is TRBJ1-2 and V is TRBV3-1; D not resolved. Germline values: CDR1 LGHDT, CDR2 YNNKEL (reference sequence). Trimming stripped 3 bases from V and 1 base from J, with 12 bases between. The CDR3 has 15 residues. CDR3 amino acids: CASSHTLGVNYGYTF. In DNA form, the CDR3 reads TGTGCCAGCAGCCACACTCTGGGAGTTAACTATGGCTACACCTTC.

CDR3 nucleotides: TGTGCCAGCAGCCCTGGGACCTTGGGGCCTGGCTACACCTTC. The encoded protein is CASSPGTLGPGYTF. The chain recombines TRBV7-6 with TRBJ1-2, with D perhaps matching TRBD1 (5 bases). Germline CDR1 is SGHVS and CDR2 is FNYEAQ. Deletions cut 5 bases from V and 7 bases from J, with 17 bases between. The CDR3 has 14 amino acids.

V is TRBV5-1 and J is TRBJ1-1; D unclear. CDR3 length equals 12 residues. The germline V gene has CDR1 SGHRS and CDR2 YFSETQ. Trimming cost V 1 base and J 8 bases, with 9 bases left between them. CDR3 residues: CASSLSEQEAFF. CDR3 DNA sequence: TGCGCCAGCAGCTTGAGTGAACAAGAAGCTTTCTTT.

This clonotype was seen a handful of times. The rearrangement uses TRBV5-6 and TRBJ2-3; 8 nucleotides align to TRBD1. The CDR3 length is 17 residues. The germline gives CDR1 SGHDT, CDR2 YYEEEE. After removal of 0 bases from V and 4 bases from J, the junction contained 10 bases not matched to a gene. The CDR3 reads CASSLDRTGLLSDTQYF. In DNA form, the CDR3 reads TGTGCCAGCAGCTTGGATCGGACAGGGTTGTTGTCAGATACGCAGTATTTT.

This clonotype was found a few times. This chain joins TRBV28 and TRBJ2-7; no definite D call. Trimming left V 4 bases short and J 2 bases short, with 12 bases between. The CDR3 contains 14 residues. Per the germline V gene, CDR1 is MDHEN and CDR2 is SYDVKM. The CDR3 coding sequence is TGTGCCAGCAGTTCGGAGCCTTTTACCTACGAGCAGTACGTC. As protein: CASSSEPFTYEQYV.

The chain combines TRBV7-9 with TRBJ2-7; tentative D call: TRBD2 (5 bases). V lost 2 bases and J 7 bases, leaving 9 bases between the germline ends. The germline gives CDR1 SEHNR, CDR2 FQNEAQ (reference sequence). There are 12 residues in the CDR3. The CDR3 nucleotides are TGTGCCAGCAGCTTATCCGGGGAAGAGCAGTACTTC. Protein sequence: CASSLSGEEQYF.

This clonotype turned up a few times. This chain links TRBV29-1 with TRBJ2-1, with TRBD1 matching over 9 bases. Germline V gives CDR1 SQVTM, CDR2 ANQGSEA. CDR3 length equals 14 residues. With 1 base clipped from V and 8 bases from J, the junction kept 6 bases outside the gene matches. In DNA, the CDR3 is TGCAGCGTTGAAGCCGTAGGACAGGGGTATGAGCAGTTCTTC. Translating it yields CSVEAVGQGYEQFF.

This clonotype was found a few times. CDR3 in amino acids: CASSTRQGLGNTIYF. CDR3 sequence (DNA): TGTGCCAGCAGTACCAGACAGGGACTTGGAAACACCATATATTTT. The V call is TRBV28, the J call TRBJ1-3; 7 nucleotides match TRBD1. Unmatched junction bases numbered 7, after V lost 5 bases and J lost 3 bases. CDR1 and CDR2 (germline): MDHEN, SYDVKM. The CDR3 contains 15 residues.

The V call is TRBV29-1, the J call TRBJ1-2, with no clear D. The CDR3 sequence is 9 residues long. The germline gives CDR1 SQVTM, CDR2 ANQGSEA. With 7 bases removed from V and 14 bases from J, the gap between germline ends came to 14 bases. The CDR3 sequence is CSDAPGSTF. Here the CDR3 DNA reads TGCAGCGACGCGCCCGGGTCTACCTTC.

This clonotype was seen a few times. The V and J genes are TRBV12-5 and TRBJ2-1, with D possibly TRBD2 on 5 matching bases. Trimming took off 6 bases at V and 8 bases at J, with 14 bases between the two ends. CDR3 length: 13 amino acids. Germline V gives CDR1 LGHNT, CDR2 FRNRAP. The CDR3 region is CASGSLGVHEQFF. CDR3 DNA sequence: TGTGCTAGTGGCTCCCTCGGGGTTCATGAGCAGTTCTTC.

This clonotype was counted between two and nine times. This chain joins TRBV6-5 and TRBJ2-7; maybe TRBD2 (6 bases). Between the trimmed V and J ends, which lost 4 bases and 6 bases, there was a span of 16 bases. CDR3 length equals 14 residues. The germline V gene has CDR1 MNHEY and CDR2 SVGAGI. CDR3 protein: CASSSTYRGSEQYF. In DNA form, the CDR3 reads TGTGCCAGCAGTTCGACGTACCGGGGGAGCGAGCAGTACTTC.